This T cell receptor beta chain was obtained from a study of blood T cell repertoires in COVID-19. Study context: Acute and convalescent COVID-19 specimens originated in the United States, Italy and Spain. The cDNA or gDNA used as material had been derived from T cells, B-cell-depleted T cells, or PBMCs.

Original data processing: Counts of nucleated cells, estimated from reference gene primer amplification, were obtained. TCRdb keeps only in-frame clones here, not all; method: immunoSEQ multiplex PCR. D and trimming come from the DNA, and the V and J calls and clone size come from that table. The repertoire holds fewer than 250,000 clones, with approximately 90% as singletons. This CDR3 contains 16 residues. Trimming took 5 bases from V and 5 from J; bases not matched to a gene: 10. Germline CDR1 is SGHVS and CDR2 is FQNEAQ. The sample comprised peripheral blood. The chain is built from TRBV7-8 and TRBJ2-5; 11 bases match TRBD2. The TCR comes from a human donor in a cohort sampled during active COVID-19. The CDR3 DNA follows: TGTGCCAGCAGCCGAGGTGGACTAGCGGGTCGTGAGACCCAGTACTTC. Translation gives CASSRGGLAGRETQYF. The full variable domain, its missing parts supplied by reference TRBV7-8 and TRBJ2-5, is GAGVSQSPRYKVAKRGQDVALRCDPISGHVSLFWYQQALGQGPEFLTYFQNEAQLDKSGLPSDRFFAERPEGSVSTLKIQRTQQEDSAVYLCASSRGGLAGRETQYFGPGTRLLVL.